A selection of T cell receptor beta chains follows, all from one sample in a study of technical replicates of blood from a few donors. Sequencing was performed with immunoSEQ multiplex PCR; in TCRdb, only in-frame clones are kept and a portion is missing. In the table there are roughly 71,000 clones, about nine tenths of which are singletons. Sequences were obtained from T cells isolated from PBMCs. Receptors originate from a human donor in good health. Each CDR3 is given with its conserved first and last residue. Each record gives: V gene, J gene, clone size, D gene, CDR3 DNA, CDR3 protein. D genes are given only for firm matches. The size of a clone is reported for some rows only, either as once, few or many, or as a class for expanded clones.

TRBV21-1	TRBJ2-1	-	-	TGTGCCAGCCTACACCGGACTATTGAGCAGTTCTTC	CASLHRTIEQFF
TRBV29-1	TRBJ2-1	-	-	TGCAGCGTTGAGGCTAGATACTCCTACAATGAGCAGTTCTTC	CSVEARYSYNEQFF
TRBV11-2	TRBJ1-2	-	-	TGTGCCAGCAGCTTAGCAGGACAGTTCTATGGCTACACCTTC	CASSLAGQFYGYTF
TRBV28	TRBJ2-5	few	TRBD2	TGTGCCAGCAGATTATTTAGCGGGGGGTACCAAGAGACCCAGTACTTC	CASRLFSGGYQETQYF
TRBV11-3	TRBJ1-1	-	TRBD1	TGTGCCAGCAGCTTTGGGACAGGGGAAGGGGTGGGCGAAGCTTTCTTT	CASSFGTGEGVGEAFF
TRBV6-5	TRBJ2-1	-	-	TGTGCCAGCTCCCGGGGACAACTCTCCTACAATGAGCAGTTCTTC	CASSRGQLSYNEQFF
TRBV2	TRBJ2-7	once	-	TGTGCCAGCAGTGAGGAAGCGATTTCCTACGAGCAGTACTTC	CASSEEAISYEQYF
TRBV9	TRBJ1-2	-	-	TGTGCCAGCAGCCCGACGGGAGAATATGGCTACACCTTC	CASSPTGEYGYTF
TRBV30	TRBJ1-1	-	TRBD1	TGTGCCTGGAGATCAATCAGGGGGAGAAACACTGAAGCTTTCTTT	CAWRSIRGRNTEAFF
TRBV5-6	TRBJ2-4	-	TRBD2	TGTGCCAGCAGCTTGGCTGTAGAGGGAGGGGTGAACATTCAGTACTTC	CASSLAVEGGVNIQYF
TRBV2	TRBJ1-1	-	-	TGTGCCAGCAGTGTCGTCGAACTTGAAGCTTTCTTT	CASSVVELEAFF
TRBV6-5	TRBJ2-1	once	-	TGTGCCAGCAGTTACAACAGAAATGAGCAGTTCTTC	CASSYNRNEQFF
TRBV19	TRBJ2-5	-	TRBD2	TGTGCCACTAGCCTAGCGGGAGGGCAGGAGACCCAGTACTTC	CATSLAGGQETQYF
TRBV25-1	TRBJ2-5	-	-	TGTGCCAGCAGCTCGCGTACAGGGTGGGAGACCCAGTACTTC	CASSSRTGWETQYF
TRBV19	TRBJ1-1	-	TRBD1	TGTGCCAGCATTCAGGGGGCTAACACTGAAGCTTTCTTT	CASIQGANTEAFF
TRBV30	TRBJ2-1	-	-	TGTGCCTGGAGTGTAGGGCTAGCCGTCAATGAGCAGTTCTTC	CAWSVGLAVNEQFF
TRBV7-3	TRBJ1-1	-	-	TGTGCCAGCAGCTTAACGGCCGCGGGATCGGGAATGAACACTGAAGCTTTCTTT	CASSLTAAGSGMNTEAFF
TRBV29-1	TRBJ2-3	-	TRBD2	TGCAGCACTTTAGCGGGAGAGCTCACAAATACGCAGTATTTT	CSTLAGELTNTQYF
TRBV9	TRBJ2-1	-	-	TGTGCCAGCAGCCCGTGGGGGGGCCTAGGTTTGAATGAGCAGTTCTTC	CASSPWGGLGLNEQFF
TRBV7-9	TRBJ1-2	-	-	TGTGCCAGCAGCTTAGTAGGGGACTATGGCTACACCTTC	CASSLVGDYGYTF
TRBV5-1	TRBJ1-1	few	-	TGCGCCAGCAGCTTCAGGATTCGGGAGAACACTGAAGCTTTCTTT	CASSFRIRENTEAFF
TRBV6-6	TRBJ1-2	-	TRBD1	TGTGCCAGCAGTCCAGGGACAGGGGGGGGTGGCTACACCTTC	CASSPGTGGGGYTF
TRBV29-1	TRBJ2-7	-	TRBD2	TGCAGCGTTGAAGGTCAGGAGATCACTAGCGGGAGGAGCTCCTACGAGCAGTACTTC	CSVEGQEITSGRSSYEQYF
TRBV11-3	TRBJ2-3	-	TRBD2	TGTGCCAGCAGCTTTGGGAGGGCCACAGATACGCAGTATTTT	CASSFGRATDTQYF
TRBV13	TRBJ2-1	once	TRBD2	TGTGCCAGCAGCGAACGGGGACTAGCCAATGAGCAGTTCTTC	CASSERGLANEQFF
TRBV19	TRBJ2-3	-	-	TGTGCCAGTAGTATCCCAGGGGTGGCAGATACGCAGTATTTT	CASSIPGVADTQYF
TRBV19	TRBJ2-6	-	TRBD1	TGTGCCAGTAGAGGGGACAGGGCGTCTGGGGCCAACGTCCTGACTTTC	CASRGDRASGANVLTF
TRBV14	TRBJ2-3	-	-	TGTGCCAGCAGCCAAGAATTACCGGGGGAAAGAGTCCCCGATACGCAGTATTTT	CASSQELPGERVPDTQYF
TRBV6-1	TRBJ1-5	-	TRBD1	TGTGCCAGCAGTGAAGCGGCCCTAGGGCGGACAGGAATCAATCAGCCCCAGCATTTT	CASSEAALGRTGINQPQHF
TRBV9	TRBJ2-2	-	-	TGTGCCAGCAGTATTCAGGACTACACCGGGGAGCTGTTTTTT	CASSIQDYTGELFF
TRBV6-5	TRBJ1-4	-	-	TGTGCCAGCAGTCAAAACCGCGCAACTAATGAAAAACTGTTTTTT	CASSQNRATNEKLFF
TRBV15	TRBJ2-5	-	-	TGTGCCACCAGCGCTCAGGGGAGGGAAGAGACCCAGTACTTC	CATSAQGREETQYF
TRBV2	TRBJ2-1	-	TRBD2	TGTGCCAGCAGTGGGATTAGCGGGAGGGTCAATGAGCAGTTCTTC	CASSGISGRVNEQFF
TRBV10-2	TRBJ1-5	-	TRBD1	TGCGCCAGTGGGACAGTCCCCAATCAGCCCCAGCATTTT	CASGTVPNQPQHF
TRBV6-5	TRBJ2-1	-	-	TGTGCCAGCAGTTACTCGACGACTGTTACGGGTAATGAGCAGTTCTTC	CASSYSTTVTGNEQFF
TRBV4-2	TRBJ1-5	-	TRBD1	TGTGCCAGCAGCCAAAGCTCGACAGGGTACAGCAATCAGCCCCAGCATTTT	CASSQSSTGYSNQPQHF
TRBV6-5	TRBJ1-5	-	-	TGTGCCAGCAGTTACTCGAATAGCGGGAATCGTCAGCCCCAGCATTTT	CASSYSNSGNRQPQHF
TRBV27	TRBJ1-1	-	TRBD1	TGTGCCAGCAGTGGGGGACAGCTAAACACTGAAGCTTTCTTT	CASSGGQLNTEAFF
TRBV30	TRBJ2-5	-	-	TGTGCCTGGAAGGAGGATGGAGAGACCCAGTACTTC	CAWKEDGETQYF
TRBV9	TRBJ1-2	few	-	TGTGCCAGCAGCGCAAGGACGGGAGCTAACTATGGCTACACCTTC	CASSARTGANYGYTF
TRBV2	TRBJ2-3	-	-	TGTGCCAGCAGTGACGGGGTGCCTAGCACAGATACGCAGTATTTT	CASSDGVPSTDTQYF
TRBV30	TRBJ1-1	-	TRBD1	TGTGCCTGGACAGGGGGCCACACTGAAGCTTTCTTT	CAWTGGHTEAFF